This T cell receptor (beta chain) was captured by sequencing in a study of blood T cell repertoires in COVID-19. Turning to the study itself: Samples of COVID-19 (acute and convalescent) were obtained from the United States, Italy and Spain.

Per the study methods: It was from reference gene primer amplification that nucleated cell counts were estimated. The data were produced by immunoSEQ multiplex PCR, yet TCRdb's version contains in-frame clones alone and is incomplete. The V and J calls and clone size come from that table; D and trimming were worked out from the DNA. The sample consists of 140,000 to 150,000 clones, 87% of them appearing once. The germline gives CDR1 SGHVS, CDR2 FQNEAQ. The CDR3 covers 14 residues. V lost 3 bases and J lost 6, with 12 bases in between. Participants were aged about 18 to 89 years, lived in some 23 US areas, and enrolled virtually. Assignment of participants to cohorts was predicated upon participant-reported clinical history.

Specimen: PBMCs or T cells enriched from blood (not recorded which). This TCR was sampled from a man aged 55 to 70 who had recovered from COVID-19. The rearrangement uses TRBV7-8 and TRBJ2-4, with D possibly matching TRBD1 (6 bases). CDR3 nucleotide sequence: TGTGCCAGCAGCTTGGGGCAGGGGATAAACATTCAGTACTTC. It is translated as CASSLGQGINIQYF.